This T cell receptor beta chain was retrieved from a study of T cell changes during pregnancy in multiple sclerosis. This CDR3 spans 15 amino acids. The V end lost 3 bases, the J end lost 2 bases, and 14 bases lay between the germline ends. Germline-derived CDR1 and CDR2 are MNHEY and SVGAGI. The assay was immunoSEQ multiplex PCR, and TCRdb's table has in-frame clones only and misses some. The data hold about 79,000 clones, with approximately 92% observed a single time. The sequence derives from a female donor in good health, enrolled as a control in a pregnancy study. Sample: peripheral blood, taken in the second trimester of pregnancy. The genes are TRBV6-5 and TRBJ2-7; D possibly corresponds to TRBD2 (5 bases). This chain's CDR3 is CASSYSSRTAYEQYF. Written as DNA, the CDR3 is TGTGCCAGCAGTTATTCTTCACGGACTGCCTACGAGCAGTACTTC.